The count of the clone carrying this T cell receptor (beta chain) is one. The target antigen is unknown. A much larger clone sits a single nucleotide away, making a read error possible. Unique molecular identifiers featured in how the TCRbeta library was prepared. TCRdb re-called the PCR reads with MiXCR, one entry per CDR3 protein. The sample lists around 90,000 distinct CDR3 sequences, roughly 15% seen once, with roughly a fifth in the top ten. This record belongs to a study of T-cell reconstitution after alpha-beta-depleted transplantation in children. Study-level findings and limits: The origin of alpha-beta T cells about two months after transplant was reportedly several hundred expanded graft clones.

This CDR3 spans 14 amino acids. The germline CDR1 and CDR2 sequences are LGHNA and YNFKEQ. The clonotype comes from a male patient between 2 and 15 years old who had a stem cell transplant for acute lymphoblastic leukemia, so the T cells may come from the graft donor. The genes are TRBV4-2 and TRBJ2-3; D possibly corresponds to TRBD2 (6 bases). This specimen was PBMCs, mostly from graft donor cells, taken 180 days after TCRalphabeta/CD19-depleted stem cell transplant. CDR3 bases: TGTGCCACCAGCCAAGGGACTAGCACAGATACGCAGTATTTT. This codes for CATSQGTSTDTQYF.